This TCR beta chain originates from a study of cytomegalovirus exposure and HLA in healthy donors (dated by TCRdb to about 2017). Study-level background: An earlier analysis of approximately 550 of the donors reported 250 to 300 Gb of sequence data and 100 million to 130 million unique TCR beta sequences from roughly 180 million T cells. About 280 gigabases of sequencing data and tens of millions of unique TCR sequences were included in an early release covering over 600 HLA-typed donors. The genetic ancestry cluster associated with self-reported Caucasian donors included 81% of the roughly 400 genotyped donors. The study was designed to test whether signatures of past pathogen exposure could be identified by cataloging public T cell receptors. The study profiled the T cell repertoires of about 640 subjects by immunosequencing and related them to cytomegalovirus serostatus. A separate validation cohort of approximately 120 different subjects was used in addition to the roughly 700-subject first cohort. To predict cytomegalovirus infection status, the study brought together high-throughput TCR immunosequencing, statistical association of individual TCRs with disease status, and machine learning. A later analysis re-analyzed previously published TCR beta repertoires from about 600 donors and added high-resolution HLA genotyping to study TCR occurrence patterns. In the later analysis, no new phenotypic data were used to find candidate immune exposures; instead, reliance was placed on TCR beta sequences and their occurrence across donors. An earlier analysis of 500 to 650 of the donors applied high-throughput TCR beta sequencing to assess whether each TCR beta V gene segment acted as functional or pseudogenic. Donor age, sex, ethnicity and CMV serostatus were compiled together with the repertoire data. A later genetic analysis used genome-wide SNP genotypes for 398 of the 666 donors, treating that subset as a discovery cohort. All discovery cohort repertoires had been generated on a single sequencing platform. Class I and class II HLA loci were covered by the typing at four-digit resolution. The number of donors typed differed by locus, with about 629-640 for A, B, C, DRB1 and DQB1, more than 500 for DQA1, some 570 for DPA1, and some 450 for DPB1. Several DR-DQ haplotypes were treated as single units for association and clustering because of strong linkage in the cohort. Among approximately 370 genotyped donors of the cohort, an average of about 220,000 unique TCR beta nucleotide sequences was sequenced per donor, of which 15% to 20% were non-productive.

Results and caveats for the whole study, not just this receptor: Immune exposure information for the cohort was limited to CMV serostatus. In a later analysis, HLA-associated TCR beta chains showed more clonal expansion and lower generation probabilities than non-associated chains that were equally common. Around 16 rarely observed V segments, including chromosome 9 orphons, were excluded from the earlier analysis of approximately 600 of the donors because counts were too low. When HLA alleles, especially DR and DQ, strongly co-occurred, attributing TCR associations to individual alleles was difficult. The study gave a list of around 170 TCR beta chains associated with cytomegalovirus. In a later analysis, some 17,000 TCR beta sequences were associated with specific HLA alleles at a false discovery rate of 0.05. In a later analysis, most CMV-associated TCR beta chains were found to appear HLA-restricted, with HLA associations seemingly driven largely by CMV exposure. A further reported finding was that TCR beta sequences accurately predicted the HLA-A and HLA-B alleles for most subjects in the first cohort. In both the original and validation cohorts, the classifier was reported to diagnose cytomegalovirus status with high specificity and sensitivity. According to a later analysis, parvovirus B19, influenza, CMV and Epstein-Barr virus appeared linked to several top co-occurrence clusters. Broadly in line with IMGT annotations, most TCR beta V segments showed up in productive rearrangements about 90% or about 30% of the time in an earlier analysis of several hundred of the donors. The presence/absence analyses assumed that sequencing depth was roughly uniform across donors, and that assumption may not be true. Because HLA typing was missing for some donors at each locus, association tests included only the typed subset. In a later genetic analysis, fewer N-insertions in productive TCRs were reported among donors in an Asian-associated ancestry cluster than the approximately 710-donor mean. Because the 87-base-pair reads could not distinguish some IMGT-functional V segments, including TRBV6-2 and TRBV6-3, those segments were excluded. Most TCR sequences were observed very rarely across donors, whereas some public TCRs were present in many individuals. According to a later analysis, TCR association rates differed among HLA loci, with DRB1 alleles showing the most associated TCRs and HLA-C alleles showing the fewest. This cohort had only TCR beta chains sequenced, and the lack of alpha or paired-chain data limited which features could be detected. Linkage disequilibrium might explain the correlated functional status among segregating V segments, but an unknown experimental factor could not be ruled out. In a later genetic analysis, a missense DCLRE1C variant was associated with V-gene and J-gene trimming of TCR beta chains, and the association was replicated in an independent cohort. A cluster of highly shared sequence variants was judged likely to represent a technical artifact of the sequencing pipeline. The authors suggested that the approach could potentially be extended to other disease states and immunological phenotypes. A few of the identified cytomegalovirus-associated TCR beta chains were confirmed in vitro to be specific for cytomegalovirus antigens.

Including cysteine and phenylalanine, the CDR3 has 15 amino acids. The DNA shown is the 45-base CDR3, in frame from base 1. The junction shows trimming of 0 bases on V and 4 bases on J, plus 10 bases between the germline ends. In the germline V gene, CDR1 corresponds to MGHRA and CDR2 to YSYEKL. Receptor amplification or capture employed the immunoSEQ multiplex PCR assay. For the multiplex PCR, a mixture combining 60 forward primers for TCR Vbeta segments and 13 reverse primers for TCR Jbeta segments was used. The CDR3 region of rearranged TCR beta genes was amplified from genomic DNA with a multiplex PCR assay. On the Illumina HiSeq System, the amplified TCR beta libraries were sequenced as 87-base-pair reads. In the source study's methods: In a later analysis, some 80 million unique TCR beta chains were counted across the 500 to 700 repertoires, and roughly 11 million of these chains were shared by at least two donors. Raw reads were error-corrected and collapsed into unique sequences with a nearest-neighbor algorithm that merged closely related sequences to remove PCR and sequencing errors. CDR3 sequences were aligned to IMGT reference sequences to assign V, D and J gene segments. Each retained sequence needed at least a six-nucleotide match to both a V gene segment and a J gene segment. A rearrangement was called productive if the CDR3 had no stop codons and remained in frame with V and J, and every other rearrangement was called non-productive. Following IMGT convention, CDR3 was defined as the stretch from the second conserved V-encoded cysteine up to the conserved J-encoded phenylalanine. The earlier analysis of fewer than 700 of the donors excluded sequences that lacked an unambiguous match to a single V gene segment. In an earlier analysis of some 590 of the donors, a V segment was called functional when productive rearrangements were above 56.7%, and segregating when the standard deviation between donors exceeded 5%. A statistical classification framework was developed to diagnose cytomegalovirus status using the catalog of TCR beta chain sequences. V and J gene assignment, in a later analysis, came from comparing TCR nucleotide sequences with IMGT/GENE-DB human TR gene sequences. A later analysis assigned CDR3 sequences and most-parsimonious VDJ recombination scenarios with the TCRdist pipeline. In a later analysis, each TCR beta chain was defined by its CDR3 amino acid sequence together with its V-gene family, and reads lacking a unique V-gene family were excluded. As a way to deal with suspected cross-contamination and a sequencing artifact, a later analysis dropped 640 or so nucleotide sequences that were highly shared and had low generation probability. In a later analysis, a clonal expansion index was calculated for each public chain from normalized within-repertoire ranks of inferred template counts. Generation probabilities in a later analysis came from a VDJ recombination model fitted to out-of-frame rearrangements, and those results were checked against IGoR. Hypergeometric tests were used in a later analysis to score TCR-TCR, TCR-HLA and TCR-CMV co-occurrence, with a repertoire-size bias correction applied to the TCR pairs. In a later analysis, false discovery rates were estimated by permuting HLA or CMV assignments 20 times. A later analysis grouped co-occurring TCRs with DBSCAN, adding TCRdist sequence similarity when clustering within HLA-allele-positive subsets. Repertoires with fewer than 30,000 or more than 120,000 public chains, plus five repertoires with anomalous nucleotide sharing, were excluded from co-occurrence clustering. Entries here come from immuneACCESS through TCRdb and include only in-frame sequences with V and J called. Some clones fail to appear in such tables; in the studies checked, an unresolved V gene covers under half of the shortfall, and the cause of the remainder is unknown. V, J and clone size were drawn from that table, and D and trimming were deduced from the DNA. The sample table lists about 170,000 clones, under 85% of them with a count of one. Approximately 5.1% of the sample belongs to the ten largest clones.

The cohort comprised 666 healthy bone marrow donors. At the time of sampling, every cohort member was nominally healthy, though immune exposures that went unrecorded were likely present. The donor tested CMV seropositive and was one of the 289 seropositive cohort members. Every donor gave a peripheral blood sample, and the peripheral blood mononuclear cells from that sample were used for TCR beta sequencing. The Qiagen DNeasy Blood Extraction Kit was used to extract genomic DNA from the blood cell samples. Points on this clone: Its antigen remains unidentified. It has no much larger one-base neighbor in the sample; base qualities were not kept.

The TCR originated in a woman under 30 in good health and CMV-seropositive. Sequenced material: PBMCs. The chain is encoded by TRBV4-1 joined to TRBJ1-5; possibly the D gene is TRBD1, per 5 matching bases. The CDR3 reads as follows: CASSQDWGGNQPQHF. The DNA is as follows: TGCGCCAGCAGCCAAGATTGGGGGGGAAATCAGCCCCAGCATTTT.